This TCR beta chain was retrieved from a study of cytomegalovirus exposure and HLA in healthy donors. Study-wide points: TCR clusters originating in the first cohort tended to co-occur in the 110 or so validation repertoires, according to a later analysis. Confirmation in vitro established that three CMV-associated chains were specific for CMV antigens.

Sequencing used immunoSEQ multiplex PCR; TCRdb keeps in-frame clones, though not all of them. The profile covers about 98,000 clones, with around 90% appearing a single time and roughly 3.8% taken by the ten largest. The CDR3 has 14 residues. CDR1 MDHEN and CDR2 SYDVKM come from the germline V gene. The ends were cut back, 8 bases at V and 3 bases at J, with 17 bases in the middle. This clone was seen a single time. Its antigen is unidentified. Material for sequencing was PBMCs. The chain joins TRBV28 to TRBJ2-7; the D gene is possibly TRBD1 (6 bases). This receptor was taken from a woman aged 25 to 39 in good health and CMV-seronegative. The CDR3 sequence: CASSPSGQNYEQYF. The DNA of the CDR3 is TGTGCCAGCTCCCCTTCGGGACAAAACTACGAGCAGTACTTC. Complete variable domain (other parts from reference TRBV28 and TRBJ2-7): DVKVTQSSRYLVKRTGEKVFLECVQDMDHENMFWYRQDPGLGLRLIYFSYDVKMKEKGDIPEGYSVSREKKERFSLILESASTNQTSMYLCASSPSGQNYEQYFGPGTRLTVT.